These 27 T cell receptor beta chains originate from one sample sequenced in a study of T-cell memory formation after mild COVID-19. TCRdb reprocessed the 5' RACE reads with MiXCR, giving one entry per CDR3 protein. Here the sample spans 350,000 to 500,000 distinct CDR3 sequences, 20% being singletons. The sample consisted of PBMCs or a T cell subset sorted from them (not recorded which). These receptors came from an adult woman who had mild COVID-19 (a few samples of this study predate the infection). Cell type and time point are not known.

This chain uses TRBV11-2 with TRBJ2-7; 8 bases line up with TRBD2. There are 13 residues in the CDR3. CDR1 SGHAT and CDR2 FQNNGV come from the germline V gene. J lost 6 bases, V lost 5 bases, and 6 bases had no gene match. The CDR3 DNA follows: TGTGCCAGCAGCCCGGGGGGGACGCCCGAGCAGTACTTC. This codes for CASSPGGTPEQYF.

The CDR3 loop reads CASSQGTAHRGYTF. The CDR3 bases are TGTGCCAGCAGCCAAGGGACAGCCCACCGTGGCTACACCTTC. The chain recombines TRBV7-2 with TRBJ1-2; the match to TRBD1 covers 7 bases. CDR1 is SGHTA and CDR2 is FQGNSA in the germline V gene. The CDR3 length is 14 residues. V shed 5 bases, J shed 7 bases, and the junction held 10 bases outside the gene matches. Variable domain in full (rest from reference TRBV7-2 and TRBJ1-2): GAGVSQSPSNKVTEKGKDVELRCDPISGHTALYWYRQSLGQGLEFLIYFQGNSAPDKSGLPSDRFSAERTGGSVSTLTIQRTQQEDSAVYLCASSQGTAHRGYTFGSGTRLTVV.

The CDR3: CASKLRGDYEQYF. CDR3 in DNA: TGCGCCAGCAAGCTTAGGGGTGACTACGAGCAGTACTTC. This chain connects TRBV5-1 to TRBJ2-7, with D perhaps TRBD1 (5 bases). The CDR3 has 13 amino acids. Germline lookup yields CDR1 SGHRS and CDR2 YFSETQ. Deletions cut 6 bases from V and 3 bases from J, with 13 bases between.

This clonotype was counted many times. V and J are TRBV12-3 or TRBV12-4 and TRBJ2-1, with D unclear. The ends were cut back, 3 bases at V and 4 bases at J, with 10 bases in the middle. The CDR3 contains 14 residues. The CDR3 is CASSLATGYNEQFF. CDR3 DNA sequence: TGTGCCAGCAGTTTGGCGACTGGATACAATGAGCAGTTCTTC.

The chain is built from TRBV21-1 and TRBJ1-3; the table gives TRBD1 as D, unverified against the DNA. TRBV21-1 constitutes a pseudogene. This CDR3 is 14 amino acids long. CDR3 nucleotide sequence: TGTGCCAGCAGCAGATCTGGGCGGGGGAACACCATATATTTT. Residues: CASSRSGRGNTIYF.

CDR3 bases: TGTGCCAGCAGTTACTCGGCCAGGCTCACAGATACGCAGTATTTT. Translated: CASSYSARLTDTQYF. J is TRBJ2-3 and V is TRBV6-5; the D is unclear. There are 15 residues in the CDR3. Per germline, CDR1 MNHEY and CDR2 SVGAGI. The V end lost 0 bases, the J end lost 2 bases, and 9 bases lay between the germline ends.

The V and J genes are TRBV3-1 and TRBJ2-3; the D gene could be TRBD1 or TRBD2 (6 bases each). There are 15 residues in the CDR3. The V end was cut by 1 base, the J end by 0 bases, with 8 bases between. CDR1 is LGHDT and CDR2 is YNNKEL in the germline V gene (reference sequence). CDR3 in amino acids: CASSQGGASTDTQYF. CDR3 nucleotides: TGTGCCAGCAGCCAAGGGGGGGCTAGCACAGATACGCAGTATTTT.

This chain connects TRBV15 to TRBJ1-1; the D is unclear. The CDR3 contains 17 residues. Germline-derived CDR1 and CDR2 are LNHNV and YYDKDF (reference sequence). The germline V and J ends were trimmed by 1 base and 1 base, with 16 bases remaining between them. In nucleotides, the CDR3 is TGTGCCACCAGCAGAGGACCCGTTGCAGACCCGAACACTGAAGCTTTCTTT. The encoded protein is CATSRGPVADPNTEAFF.

This clonotype was seen more than once but under ten times. V usage is TRBV30 and J usage is TRBJ1-1; unclear D gene. The germline V gene has CDR1 GTSNPN and CDR2 SVGIG (reference sequence). Between the trimmed V and J ends, which lost 3 bases and 0 bases, there was a span of 14 bases. The CDR3 consists of 15 residues. The CDR3 coding sequence is TGTGCCTGGAGCCTAGGGATTAACATGAACACTGAAGCTTTCTTT. Its protein is CAWSLGINMNTEAFF.

This clonotype was seen a few times. The chain is built from TRBV7-2 and TRBJ1-5; D is undetermined. V lost 1 base to trimming and J lost 9 bases, with 13 bases between them. The CDR3 extends over 14 amino acids. Per the germline V gene, CDR1 is SGHTA and CDR2 is FQGNSA. CDR3 DNA: TGTGCCAGCAGCTTAGTTCCAGGACGGCGGCCCCAGCATTTT. Encoded protein: CASSLVPGRRPQHF.

In this sample, this clonotype turned up a few times. The gene calls are TRBV5-1 and TRBJ2-1; D possibly uses TRBD1 or TRBD2 (6 bases each). The CDR3 is 15 amino acids. Trimming removed 0 bases at V and 4 bases at J, with 11 bases between. Germline values: CDR1 SGHRS, CDR2 YFSETQ. The CDR3 region is CASSLAGAAYNEQFF. The CDR3 nucleotides read TGCGCCAGCAGCTTGGCGGGGGCGGCGTACAATGAGCAGTTCTTC.

This chain uses TRBV12-3 or TRBV12-4 with TRBJ1-1, with no clear D. CDR3 length: 13 amino acids. The V end was cut by 1 base, the J end by 5 bases, with 8 bases between. CDR3 amino acids: CASSLGGWTEAFF. CDR3 sequence (DNA): TGTGCCAGCAGTTTAGGGGGTTGGACTGAAGCTTTCTTT.

This clonotype was picked up a small number of times. The chain joins TRBV12-3 or TRBV12-4 to TRBJ2-4; tentative D call: TRBD2 (5 bases). The CDR3 sequence is 14 residues long. Trimming stripped 6 bases from V and 8 bases from J, with 17 bases between. The CDR3 sequence: CASRSGPGSDIQYF. CDR3 coding DNA: TGTGCCAGCAGAAGTGGGCCGGGGTCGGACATTCAGTACTTC.

The chain joins TRBV9 to TRBJ1-4, with 7 bases that match TRBD1. This CDR3 is 16 amino acids long. V was pared by 0 bases and J by 10 bases, with 12 bases of the junction left unmatched. Looked up from germline, CDR1 is SGDLS and CDR2 is YYNGEE. CDR3 in amino acids: CASSVDPGTAVGKLFF. In DNA form, the CDR3 reads TGTGCCAGCAGCGTAGACCCCGGGACAGCGGTGGGAAAACTGTTTTTT.

The chain joins TRBV5-1 to TRBJ2-1; D assignment may be TRBD1 or TRBD2 (5 bases each). Germline CDR1 SGHRS, CDR2 YFSETQ. V lost 0 bases and J 7 bases, leaving 17 bases between the germline ends. The length of the CDR3 is 16 residues. CDR3 in amino acids: CASSLARVRVQNEQFF. CDR3 nucleotides: TGCGCCAGCAGCTTGGCGCGGGTCAGGGTACAGAATGAGCAGTTCTTC.

This clonotype came up a few times. The chain recombines TRBV12-3 or TRBV12-4 with TRBJ2-1; possible D gene TRBD1, 5 bases. The ends were cut back, 2 bases at V and 8 bases at J, with 13 bases in the middle. CDR3 size: 14 residues. The DNA for the CDR3 is TGTGCCAGCAGTTTACCCCACAGGCCCGATGAGCAGTTCTTC. This sequence encodes CASSLPHRPDEQFF.

This clonotype was counted many times. The chain employs TRBV7-2 and TRBJ1-5; D gene unclear. The V end was cut by 5 bases, the J end by 4 bases, with 12 bases between. Germline CDR1 and CDR2: SGHTA and FQGNSA. The CDR3 has 14 amino acids. The CDR3 sequence is CASSAGEANQPQHF. As DNA, the CDR3 is TGTGCCAGCAGCGCCGGGGAGGCAAATCAGCCCCAGCATTTT.

This sequence joins TRBV7-9 and TRBJ2-2, with TRBD1 as a possible D gene (6 bases). The germline CDR1 and CDR2 sequences are SEHNR and FQNEAQ (reference sequence). This CDR3 comprises 16 residues. The V and J ends lost 0 bases and 6 bases respectively, with 14 bases between them. For the CDR3, the DNA is TGTGCCAGCAGCTTAGCCCCAGGGGAGATGTCCGGGGAGCTGTTTTTT. It specifies CASSLAPGEMSGELFF.

This sequence joins TRBV4-3 and TRBJ2-1; 13 nucleotides align to TRBD2. The CDR3 runs 18 residues. With 0 bases clipped from V and 5 bases from J, the junction kept 7 bases outside the gene matches. CDR1 and CDR2 (germline): LGHNA, YSLEER. CDR3 in DNA: TGCGCCAGCAGCCAAGAAGGAAGGGGACTAGCGGGACACAATGAGCAGTTCTTC. Its translation: CASSQEGRGLAGHNEQFF.

J is TRBJ2-3 and V is TRBV12-3 or TRBV12-4; D may be TRBD1 (6 bases). The CDR3 sequence is 14 residues long. Trimming cost V 4 bases and J 4 bases, with 12 bases left between them. The CDR3 reads CASSYREVADTQYF. CDR3 coding DNA: TGTGCCAGCAGTTACAGGGAAGTTGCAGATACGCAGTATTTT.

The chain is built from TRBV24-1 and TRBJ2-2, with D tentatively TRBD2 (6 bases). Trimming removed 6 bases at V and 1 base at J, with 8 bases between. Germline CDR1 and CDR2: KGHDR and SFDVKD. The CDR3 consists of 14 residues. The chain's CDR3 is CATSMRENTGELFF. CDR3 bases: TGTGCCACCAGTATGCGGGAGAACACCGGGGAGCTGTTTTTT.

This clonotype was counted between two and nine times. This chain joins TRBV7-9 and TRBJ2-3; 7 nucleotides align to TRBD2. The V and J ends lost 4 bases and 0 bases, in that order; junction bases with no gene match: 7. This CDR3 comprises 16 residues. Germline values: CDR1 SEHNR, CDR2 FQNEAQ (reference sequence). CDR3 loop: CASSSIRGDSTDTQYF. The CDR3 bases are TGTGCCAGCAGCTCCATCCGGGGGGATAGCACAGATACGCAGTATTTT.

The CDR3 spells CASSLLIEHYGYTF. The CDR3 nucleotides read TGTGCCAGCAGCTTGTTAATAGAACACTATGGCTACACCTTC. The genes are TRBV7-6 and TRBJ1-2; D is unresolved. The CDR3 extends over 14 amino acids. The germline V gene encodes CDR1 SGHVS and CDR2 FNYEAQ. Trimming took 3 bases from V and 3 from J, leaving 11 bases between them.

The chain has TRBV29-1 and TRBJ2-1, with 11 bases fitting TRBD2. The CDR3 sequence is 14 residues long. Trimming took 7 bases from V and 12 from J; bases not matched to a gene: 14. Germline V gene lookup returns CDR1 SQVTM and CDR2 ANQGSEA. The CDR3 region is CSGRIAGGIALQFF. The CDR3 bases are TGCAGCGGAAGGATAGCGGGAGGGATTGCTTTGCAGTTCTTC.

CDR3 bases: TGCAGCGTTGGGGTGGGGGGACACGAGCAGTACTTC. Translation gives CSVGVGGHEQYF. This chain links TRBV29-1 with TRBJ2-7, with D perhaps matching TRBD2 (6 bases). V dropped 4 bases and J dropped 5 bases, with 12 bases sitting between them. Germline assignment: CDR1 SQVTM and CDR2 ANQGSEA. There are 12 residues in the CDR3.

The chain has TRBV25-1 and TRBJ2-2; possible D gene TRBD2, 6 bases. V lost 7 bases to trimming and J lost 5 bases, with 14 bases between them. The germline CDR1 and CDR2 sequences are MGHDK and SYGVNS. The CDR3 runs to 14 residues. The CDR3 here is CASMRRGVTGELFF. In nucleotides, the CDR3 is TGTGCCAGCATGAGGAGGGGTGTGACCGGGGAGCTGTTTTTT.

The chain is built from TRBV7-9 and TRBJ2-7, with D unresolved. The ends were cut back, 2 bases at V and 10 bases at J, with 9 bases in the middle. The CDR3 spans 11 residues. Germline CDR1 is SEHNR and CDR2 is FQNEAQ (reference sequence). CDR3 DNA: TGTGCCAGCAGCTTAAACGAATTACAGTACTTC. Amino acids: CASSLNELQYF.